Presented here are 11 T cell receptor beta chains from one specimen sequenced in a study of T cells in women clearing cervical HPV infection. Using immunoSEQ multiplex PCR, the repertoire was profiled, and TCRdb retains in-frame clones only, with some absent. The sample holds about 20,000 clones. The specimen sequenced was blood buffy coat. The receptor source for this set is a woman between 18 and 69 years old with a cervical HPV16 infection that either progressed to CIN3+ or cleared (not recorded which).

Comments on this clone: The read halts 3 residues ahead of the CDR3 end, with the missing end drawn from the germline J gene. The sample holds other DNA sequences that translate to the same CDR3. The V and J genes are TRBV30 and TRBJ1-5, with D possibly TRBD1 on 6 matching bases. V was pared by 2 bases and J by 4 bases, with 9 bases between. Germline CDR1 is GTSNPN and CDR2 is SVGIG (reference sequence). The CDR3 covers 13 residues. The CDR3 bases that were read are TGTGCCTGGAGTCCACAGGGAAATCAGCCC. Protein: CAWSPQGNQP. The whole CDR3 is CAWSPQGNQPQHF.

Turning to this clone: Read coverage stops 3 residues before the CDR3 terminus; the germline J gene supplies the remainder. This chain uses TRBV5-5 with TRBJ2-2; 8 bases are a match to TRBD1. This CDR3 has 15 amino acids. J was trimmed by 4 bases and V by 5 bases; bases with no gene match: 7. Germline assignment: CDR1 SGHKS and CDR2 YYEKEE (reference sequence). CDR3 DNA, as far as it was read: TGTGCCAGCAGATGGGACAGGTTGCTCACCGGGGAG. Translating it yields CASRWDRLLTGE. The full CDR3 protein is CASRWDRLLTGELFF.

Worth noting for this clone: The read terminates 3 residues before the CDR3 end, so the remaining end is supplied by the germline J gene. The chain is built from TRBV29-1 and TRBJ1-4, with 9 bases lining up with TRBD1. The J segment lost 8 bases and the V segment lost 5 bases, leaving 6 bases of the junction unmatched. CDR1 is SQVTM and CDR2 is ANQGSEA in the germline V gene. The CDR3 runs 13 residues. CDR3 bases read: TGCAGCGTTCAACAGGGGGCGGGAGAAAAA. Its translation is CSVQQGAGEK. In full, the CDR3 reads CSVQQGAGEKLFF.

Concerning this clone: The CDR3 goes on 3 residues after the read ends, and that part is filled in from the germline J gene. The chain recombines TRBV2 with TRBJ2-3; weak D call: TRBD2 (6 bases). V was pared by 2 bases and J by 1 base, with 10 bases between. The germline V gene encodes CDR1 SNHLY and CDR2 FYNNEI. The length of the CDR3 is 15 residues. The CDR3 DNA, read in part, is TGTGCCAGCAGTGAACAGGGAGGCCGCACAGATACG. Translated: CASSEQGGRTDT. The full CDR3 protein is CASSEQGGRTDTQYF.

Notes on this clone: The read terminates 3 residues ahead of where the CDR3 ends, so the germline J gene completes it. The V and J genes are TRBV6-2 or TRBV6-3 and TRBJ2-7, with TRBD1 matching over 10 bases. Unmatched junction bases numbered 10, after V lost 6 bases and J lost 5 bases. CDR1 and CDR2 (germline): MNHEY, SVGEGT. This CDR3 comprises 15 residues. The CDR3 sequence: CASSQTRTGGNEQYF. Incomplete CDR3 DNA: TGTGCCAGCAGCCAGACCCGGACAGGGGGGAACGAG.

To note about this clone: The read ends 3 residues before the CDR3 terminus; that terminus is restored from the germline J gene. J is TRBJ1-5 and V is TRBV6-1; D possibly corresponds to TRBD1 (5 bases). CDR1 is MNHNS, CDR2 SASEGT, per germline. The CDR3 covers 16 residues. V was trimmed by 1 base and J by 3 bases, leaving 13 bases between them. The CDR3 bases that were read are TGTGCCAGCAGTGAAGGTTTTCGGACACTCAATCAGCCC. It encodes CASSEGFRTLNQP. The full CDR3 protein is CASSEGFRTLNQPQHF.

Details on this clone: The CDR3 is cut off 3 residues early in the read; its end comes from the germline J gene. The chain links TRBV20-1 to TRBJ2-6; D is perhaps TRBD1 (6 bases). CDR3 length: 16 residues. Trimming cost V 2 bases and J 1 base, with 12 bases left between them. Germline V gene data show CDR1 as DFQATT and CDR2 as SNEGSKA (reference sequence). Incomplete CDR3 DNA: TGCAGTGCTAGAAGGTTTGGACAGTCTGGGGCCAACGTC. Protein product: CSARRFGQSGANV. The whole CDR3 protein reads CSARRFGQSGANVLTF.

CDR3 bases read: TGCAGTGCTCAAATACAGGGCGACGAG. Protein product: CSAQIQGDE. The entire CDR3 reads CSAQIQGDEQYF. This rearrangement joins TRBV20-1 to TRBJ2-7; TRBD1 might be the D (6 bases). With the read ending 3 residues before the CDR3 end, the germline J gene is used to fill in that end. V was trimmed by 5 bases and J by 5 bases, leaving 13 bases between them. This CDR3 is built from 12 residues. Germline V lookup: CDR1 DFQATT, CDR2 SNEGSKA (reference sequence).

This clone ranks as medium-sized in terms of frequency. The CDR3 bases that were read are TGCAGCGTTGGAGGACAGGCTAACTATGGC. Residues: CSVGGQANYG. The full CDR3 protein is CSVGGQANYGYTF. The gene calls are TRBV29-1 and TRBJ1-2; 7 positions agree with TRBD1. The read ends 3 residues before the CDR3 terminus; that terminus is restored from the germline J gene. The CDR3 consists of 13 residues. Trimming cost V 4 bases and J 0 bases; bases outside gene matches: 2. Germline-derived CDR1 and CDR2 are SQVTM and ANQGSEA.

Points on this clone: The DNA ends 3 residues before the CDR3 does, and the rest of the CDR3 is filled in from the germline J gene. This sequence joins TRBV10-2 and TRBJ2-7; TRBD1 aligns across 8 bases. V shed 4 bases, J shed 4 bases, and the junction held 9 bases outside the gene matches. CDR3 length: 15 amino acids. The germline V gene has CDR1 WSHSY and CDR2 SAAADI. CDR3 in amino acids: CASSVRQGAAYEQYF. The CDR3 DNA, read in part, is TGCGCCAGCAGTGTAAGGCAGGGGGCGGCTTACGAG.

As concerns this clone: The DNA ends 3 residues before the CDR3 does, and the rest of the CDR3 is filled in from the germline J gene. The V gene is TRBV7-3, the J gene TRBJ1-6, with TRBD1 as a possible D gene (5 bases). Deletions cut 5 bases from V and 7 bases from J, with 15 bases between. CDR3 length: 15 amino acids. Germline CDR1 is SGHTA and CDR2 is FQGTGA. Incomplete CDR3 DNA: TGTGCCAGCAGCCGCCGGTCAGGGTTGAATTCACCC. Protein sequence: CASSRRSGLNSP. The full CDR3 reads CASSRRSGLNSPLHF.